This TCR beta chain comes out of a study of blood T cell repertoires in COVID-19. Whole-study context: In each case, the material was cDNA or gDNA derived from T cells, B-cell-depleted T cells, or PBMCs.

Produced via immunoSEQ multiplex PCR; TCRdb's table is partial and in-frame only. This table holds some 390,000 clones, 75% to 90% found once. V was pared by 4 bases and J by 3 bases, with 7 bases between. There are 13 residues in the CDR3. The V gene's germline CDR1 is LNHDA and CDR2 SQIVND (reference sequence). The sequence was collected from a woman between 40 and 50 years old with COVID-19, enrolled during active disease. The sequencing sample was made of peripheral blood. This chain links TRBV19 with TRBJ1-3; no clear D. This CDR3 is CASSTLFGNTIYF. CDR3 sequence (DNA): TGTGCCAGTAGTACACTCTTTGGAAACACCATATATTTT.